The 4 T cell receptor beta chains presented below share a single source sample, sequenced in a study of cytomegalovirus exposure and HLA in healthy donors. The PCR employed 60 Vbeta primers together with 13 Jbeta primers. Sequenced by immunoSEQ multiplex PCR; TCRdb stores in-frame clones only, minus some. This table has roughly 80,000 clones, around three quarters appearing once. The sequenced sample consisted of PBMCs. These receptors were obtained from a male donor in good health and CMV-seronegative.

The V gene is TRBV11-2, the J gene TRBJ1-5; D not certain. The CDR3 spans 13 residues. Germline V gene data show CDR1 as SGHAT and CDR2 as FQNNGV. V was pared by 2 bases and J by 6 bases, with 8 bases between. DNA of the CDR3: TGTGCCAGCAGCTTAAGCGGTGGTCAGCCCCAGCATTTT. Its protein product is CASSLSGGQPQHF. The variable domain in full, completed from reference TRBV11-2 and TRBJ1-5, reads EAGVAQSPRYKIIEKRQSVAFWCNPISGHATLYWYQQILGQGPKLLIQFQNNGVVDDSQLPKDRFSAERLKGVDSTLKIQPAKLEDSAVYLCASSLSGGQPQHFGDGTRLSIL.

The chain joins TRBV6-5 to TRBJ2-7, with D maybe TRBD1 (6 bases). Trimming left V 8 bases short and J 2 bases short, with 22 bases between. Germline V gives CDR1 MNHEY, CDR2 SVGAGI. This CDR3 region has 16 residues. This CDR3 reads CASRSKPGTPTYEQYF. For the CDR3, the DNA is TGTGCCAGCCGTTCAAAACCGGGGACACCTACCTACGAGCAGTACTTC.

V usage is TRBV30 and J usage is TRBJ2-3; D is possibly TRBD2 (5 bases). Germline assignment: CDR1 GTSNPN and CDR2 SVGIG (reference sequence). The CDR3 sequence is 13 residues long. Trimming took 4 bases from V and 5 from J, leaving 13 bases between them. The CDR3 region is CAWTWGAGDTQYF. The CDR3, as DNA: TGTGCCTGGACTTGGGGAGCTGGAGATACGCAGTATTTT.

The J gene is TRBJ2-3, the V gene TRBV10-1; the match to TRBD1 covers 8 bases. Trimming removed 7 bases from V and 5 bases from J; junction bases left unmatched: 11. Looked up from germline, CDR1 is WNHNN and CDR2 is SYGVQD (reference sequence). CDR3 length equals 15 residues. The CDR3 DNA reads as TGCGCCAGCACTCTGGACAGGGAAGTTGAAGATACGCAGTATTTT. Translation: CASTLDREVEDTQYF.